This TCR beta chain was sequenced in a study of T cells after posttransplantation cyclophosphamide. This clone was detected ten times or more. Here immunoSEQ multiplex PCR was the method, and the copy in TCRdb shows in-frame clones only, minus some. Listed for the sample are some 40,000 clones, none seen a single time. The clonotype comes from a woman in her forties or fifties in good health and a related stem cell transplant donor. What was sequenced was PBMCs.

The CDR3 protein is CAWSRRNTEAFF. In DNA, the CDR3 is TGTGCCTGGAGCCGGAGGAACACTGAAGCTTTCTTT. V and J are TRBV30 and TRBJ1-1; D not resolved. Trimming took 3 bases from V and 1 from J, leaving 6 bases between them. Germline CDR1 and CDR2: GTSNPN and SVGIG (reference sequence). The CDR3 runs 12 residues.